Listed here are 29 T cell receptor beta chains from one sample, sequenced in a study of CD8 T cells in Susac syndrome. An amount of RNA that ranged from about 0.45 to 1 ug was reverse transcribed with random hexamers. TCRdb recomputed calls from the immunoSEQ multiplex PCR reads with MiXCR, one row per CDR3 protein. The sample lists hundreds of thousands of distinct CDR3 sequences; almost 97% were seen once. The sample was CD4+ T cells from PBMCs. The origin of the receptors is a human donor with Susac syndrome.

The chain joins TRBV7-2 to TRBJ2-3; 14 bases agree with TRBD2. V trimming: 6 bases; J trimming: 2 bases; junction bases outside the gene matches: 7. Germline CDR1 and CDR2: SGHTA and FQGNSA. The CDR3 consists of 17 residues. The DNA for the CDR3 is TGTGCCAGCAGAGGGACTAGCGGGAGTCCTACCACAGATACGCAGTATTTT. Its translation is CASRGTSGSPTTDTQYF. The whole variable domain, remainder taken from reference TRBV7-2 and TRBJ2-3, is GAGVSQSPSNKVTEKGKDVELRCDPISGHTALYWYRQSLGQGLEFLIYFQGNSAPDKSGLPSDRFSAERTGGSVSTLTIQRTQQEDSAVYLCASRGTSGSPTTDTQYFGPGTRLTVL.

V and J are TRBV29-1 and TRBJ1-2; D is uncertain. This CDR3 region has 12 residues. Trimming pared 4 bases from V and 2 bases from J, leaving 8 bases between. The germline V gene encodes CDR1 SQVTM and CDR2 ANQGSEA. The CDR3 loop reads CSVGYTNYGYTF. The CDR3 nucleotides are TGCAGCGTTGGGTACACGAACTATGGCTACACCTTC.

The rearrangement joins TRBV6-1 to TRBJ2-2, with D maybe TRBD1 (6 bases). V was pared by 6 bases and J by 1 base, with 15 bases between. Germline assignment: CDR1 MNHNS and CDR2 SASEGT. The CDR3 consists of 16 residues. This CDR3 is CASRPTDRGNTGELFF. CDR3 in DNA: TGTGCCAGCAGGCCCACGGACAGAGGGAACACCGGGGAGCTGTTTTTT.

The rearrangement links TRBV20-1 to TRBJ2-5, with 13 bases that match TRBD2. CDR3 size: 16 residues. Germline V gene lookup returns CDR1 DFQATT and CDR2 SNEGSKA (reference sequence). J gave up 4 bases and V 6 bases, and 11 bases lay outside the gene matches. The CDR3 is CSARTSGSQKGETQYF. The CDR3 nucleotides are TGCAGTGCCAGGACTAGCGGGAGTCAGAAGGGAGAGACCCAGTACTTC.

The chain links TRBV3-1 to TRBJ1-2, with D maybe TRBD1 (6 bases). The CDR3 loop spans 14 amino acids. The V gene lost 4 bases and the J gene lost 8 bases, with 17 bases spanning the gap. Germline V CDR1 and CDR2: LGHDT, YNNKEL (reference sequence). In nucleotides, the CDR3 is TGTGCCAGCAGCCCGTCCTTACGGGGGGCGGGCTACACCTTC. This encodes CASSPSLRGAGYTF.

V usage is TRBV9 and J usage is TRBJ1-5; D is perhaps TRBD1 (6 bases). This CDR3 has 14 residues. Germline lookup yields CDR1 SGDLS and CDR2 YYNGEE. V was pared by 4 bases and J by 4 bases, with 12 bases between. The CDR3 nucleotides are TGTGCCAGCAGCTCTGGACAGCCGAATCAGCCCCAGCATTTT. As protein: CASSSGQPNQPQHF.

The chain uses TRBV15 and TRBJ1-5; D possibly corresponds to TRBD1 (5 bases). The germline V and J ends were trimmed by 2 bases and 5 bases, with 7 bases remaining between them. Per germline, CDR1 LNHNV and CDR2 YYDKDF (reference sequence). This CDR3 region has 13 residues. The CDR3 reads CATSRRGDQPQHF. DNA for the CDR3: TGTGCCACCAGCAGACGAGGGGATCAGCCCCAGCATTTT.

The chain carries TRBV14 and TRBJ2-3; 7 nucleotides align to TRBD2. The CDR3 is 15 residues long. V was pared by 3 bases and J by 0 bases, with 3 bases of the junction left unmatched. Germline assignment: CDR1 SGHDN and CDR2 FVKESK. The CDR3 loop reads CASSQATSSTDTQYF. CDR3 coding DNA: TGTGCCAGCAGCCAGGCGACTAGCAGCACAGATACGCAGTATTTT.

This sequence joins TRBV6-5 and TRBJ2-1, with no clear D. Germline V gives CDR1 MNHEY, CDR2 SVGAGI. The length of the CDR3 is 13 residues. With 5 bases removed from V and 4 bases from J, the gap between germline ends came to 9 bases. CDR3 protein: CASSRVVYNEQFF. The DNA of the CDR3 is TGTGCCAGCAGTCGAGTAGTTTACAATGAGCAGTTCTTC.

CDR3 bases: TGTGCCAGCAGCTTAGTGGTCGGGAGCTCCTACAATGAGCAGTTCTTC. It specifies CASSLVVGSSYNEQFF. The V gene is TRBV11-2, the J gene TRBJ2-1; D may be TRBD2 (6 bases). The germline V and J ends were trimmed by 1 base and 0 bases, with 10 bases remaining between them. Germline CDR1 and CDR2: SGHAT and FQNNGV. The CDR3 length is 16 residues.

V gene TRBV20-1 combines with J gene TRBJ2-7, with TRBD1 matching 9 bases. The CDR3 runs to 13 residues. Germline V gives CDR1 DFQATT, CDR2 SNEGSKA (reference sequence). The V and J ends lost 4 bases and 2 bases, in that order; junction bases with no gene match: 3. The CDR3 bases are TGCAGTGCTACCGGGACAGGGACCTACGAGCAGTACTTC. It encodes CSATGTGTYEQYF.

This rearrangement joins TRBV18 to TRBJ2-5; D remains ambiguous. With 3 bases removed from V and 1 base from J, the gap between germline ends came to 9 bases. The CDR3 has 14 amino acids. Germline CDR1 KGHSH, CDR2 LQKENI. DNA for the CDR3: TGTGCCAGCTCACCTCAGGCGACCCAAGAGACCCAGTACTTC. Protein sequence: CASSPQATQETQYF.

V usage is TRBV12-3 or TRBV12-4 and J usage is TRBJ2-1; D is perhaps TRBD1 or TRBD2 (6 bases each). Between the trimmed V and J ends, which lost 11 bases and 7 bases, there was a span of 21 bases. This CDR3 contains 14 residues. The DNA for the CDR3 is TGTGCCTCCCTTAAAAGGGGGGAGGCGAATGAGCAGTTCTTC. This codes for CASLKRGEANEQFF.

V gene TRBV28 combines with J gene TRBJ1-2, with D tentatively TRBD1 (6 bases). Germline V lookup: CDR1 MDHEN, CDR2 SYDVKM. V was cut by 6 bases and J by 4 bases, with 21 bases left in between. This CDR3 has 16 residues. The CDR3 DNA is TGTGCCAGCAGCTCAACGGGCGGGGGCGTTGGCTATGGCTACACCTTC. Translating gives CASSSTGGGVGYGYTF.

The chain is built from TRBV27 and TRBJ2-7, with TRBD2 as a possible D gene (6 bases). V was shortened by 0 bases and J by 5 bases, with 8 bases between the two germline ends. In germline, CDR1 is MNHEY, CDR2 SMNVEV (reference sequence). This CDR3 spans 13 amino acids. The CDR3: CASSLSSSDEQYF. The CDR3 DNA reads TGTGCCAGCAGTTTATCGTCTAGCGACGAGCAGTACTTC.

V is TRBV29-1 and J is TRBJ1-2; D possibly corresponds to TRBD1 (6 bases). Germline V gene sequence: CDR1 SQVTM, CDR2 ANQGSEA. V lost 3 bases and J 3 bases, leaving 11 bases between the germline ends. CDR3 length: 13 residues. The chain's CDR3 is CSVDGQGHYGYTF. The CDR3 DNA is TGCAGCGTTGATGGGCAGGGGCACTATGGCTACACCTTC.

The chain combines TRBV4-1 with TRBJ1-2; D is uncertain. This CDR3 comprises 16 residues. Germline lookup yields CDR1 MGHRA and CDR2 YSYEKL. Trimming shortened V by 4 bases and J by 5 bases, and 20 bases separated the two germline ends. The CDR3 sequence: CASSRLNPVTDYGYTF. CDR3 bases: TGCGCCAGCAGCCGGCTAAATCCGGTTACAGATTATGGCTACACCTTC.

This clonotype was observed once. The rearrangement uses TRBV18 and TRBJ2-2; D is perhaps TRBD1 (5 bases). Deletions cut 3 bases from V and 7 bases from J, with 6 bases between. Per germline, CDR1 KGHSH and CDR2 LQKENI. This CDR3 region has 12 residues. CDR3 region: CASSPGHGELFF. The CDR3 DNA reads TGTGCCAGCTCACCGGGGCACGGGGAGCTGTTTTTT.

The chain joins TRBV15 to TRBJ2-6; a weak D match, TRBD2 (6 bases). Trimming took off 0 bases at V and 4 bases at J, with 16 bases between the two ends. The CDR3 has 18 amino acids. Germline V gene lookup returns CDR1 LNHNV and CDR2 YYDKDF (reference sequence). The DNA of the CDR3 is TGTGCCACCAGCAGAGATTATGGGGGAGGAACCGGGGCCAACGTCCTGACTTTC. Its protein is CATSRDYGGGTGANVLTF.

This sequence joins TRBV12-3 or TRBV12-4 and TRBJ2-2; 13 bases map to TRBD2. The CDR3 spans 17 residues. V gave up 6 bases and J gave up 4 bases; unmatched junction bases: 8. As DNA, the CDR3 is TGTGCCAGCAGCCTGGGACTAGCGGGGTCGTTCACCGGGGAGCTGTTTTTT. Encoded protein: CASSLGLAGSFTGELFF.

This sequence joins TRBV21-1 and TRBJ2-1; the D call TRBD1 from the table was never checked on the DNA. TRBV21-1 is marked as a pseudogene. There are 17 residues in the CDR3. The CDR3 nucleotides are TGTGCCAGCAGGGGACAGGGCAAAAACTTCTCCTACAATGAGCAGTTCTTC. Its protein product is CASRGQGKNFSYNEQFF.

This rearrangement joins TRBV9 to TRBJ2-1; 9 nucleotides align to TRBD2. V gave up 7 bases and J gave up 9 bases; unmatched junction bases: 8. The CDR3 contains 13 residues. Germline CDR1 reads SGDLS; CDR2 reads YYNGEE. The CDR3 protein is CASGRGREVEQFF. The CDR3 DNA is TGTGCCAGCGGGCGCGGGAGGGAGGTTGAGCAGTTCTTC.

The chain is built from TRBV11-3 and TRBJ2-3; tentatively, D is TRBD2 (6 bases). With 6 bases removed from V and 6 bases from J, the gap between germline ends came to 13 bases. The CDR3 is 13 residues long. The germline CDR1 and CDR2 sequences are SGHNT and YENEEA. The CDR3, as DNA: TGTGCCAGCAGTCCTGGTGGGGGGGATACGCAGTATTTT. Encoded protein: CASSPGGGDTQYF.

The chain combines TRBV12-3 or TRBV12-4 with TRBJ1-2; 8 bases agree with TRBD1. CDR3 length equals 15 residues. Germline trimming cut 4 bases from V and 7 bases from J; bases unmatched to any gene: 11. The CDR3 nucleotides are TGTGCCAGCAGTTCTCAGACAGGGGAGGTTGGTGGCTACACCTTC. Translation: CASSSQTGEVGGYTF.

The CDR3 DNA sequence: TGCAGTGCTAGGGGTCGGACTAGTTTCGATGAGCAGTTCTTC. It translates to CSARGRTSFDEQFF. The V and J genes are TRBV20-1 and TRBJ2-1, with 7 bases lining up with TRBD2. This CDR3 has 14 residues. V trimming: 3 bases; J trimming: 8 bases; junction bases outside the gene matches: 10. Per the germline V gene, CDR1 is DFQATT and CDR2 is SNEGSKA (reference sequence).

The chain couples TRBV12-3 or TRBV12-4 to TRBJ1-2; no reliable D call. V lost 1 base and J lost 7, with 13 bases in between. The CDR3 has 14 residues. CDR3 protein: CASSLGGGYGGYTF. In nucleotides, the CDR3 is TGTGCCAGCAGTTTAGGGGGTGGCTATGGTGGCTACACCTTC.

The count of this clonotype is one. The rearrangement joins TRBV3-1 to TRBJ2-3, with 10 bases fitting TRBD2. The CDR3 runs 14 residues. V dropped 2 bases and J dropped 6; count of bases not matched to a gene: 2. Germline V gene lookup returns CDR1 LGHDT and CDR2 YNNKEL (reference sequence). The CDR3 region has the DNA TGTGCCAGCAGCCAAAGACTAGCGGGTGATACGCAGTATTTT. Amino acids: CASSQRLAGDTQYF.

The chain has TRBV29-1 and TRBJ1-2; D gene unclear. V gave up 6 bases and J gave up 2 bases, with 13 bases separating them. The CDR3 is 13 residues long. Germline CDR1 reads SQVTM; CDR2 reads ANQGSEA. CDR3 DNA sequence: TGCAGCGTGTGGTCGGGAGGGAACTATGGCTACACCTTC. Encoded protein: CSVWSGGNYGYTF. The full variable domain, rest sourced from reference TRBV29-1 and TRBJ1-2, is SAVISQKPSRDICQRGTSLTIQCQVDSQVTMMFWYRQQPGQSLTLIATANQGSEATYESGFVIDKFPISRPNLTFSTLTVSNMSPEDSSIYLCSVWSGGNYGYTFGSGTRLTVV.

The sample holds one count of this clonotype. The V gene is TRBV19, the J gene TRBJ2-5, with a tentative D call TRBD2 (6 bases). V lost 2 bases and J 5 bases, leaving 12 bases between the germline ends. The CDR3 is 14 amino acids. The germline V gene encodes CDR1 LNHDA and CDR2 SQIVND (reference sequence). CDR3 amino acids: CASSIFSGRETQYF. DNA of the CDR3: TGTGCCAGTAGTATATTTAGCGGTCGGGAGACCCAGTACTTC.